The 28 T cell receptor beta chains below come from one sample, sequenced in a study of beta chain features in type 1 diabetes (dated by TCRdb to the late 2010s). Library generation was performed with the immunoSEQ multiplex PCR assay. All of the isolated RNA was reverse transcribed with the High Capacity cDNA Reverse Transcription Kit, so expressed TCRB transcripts were sequenced. TCRdb's version of the immuneACCESS table is confined to in-frame rearrangements and falls short of the full clone set. An unresolved V gene accounts for under half of the shortfall where checked; the remainder is of unknown origin. The sample records roughly 500,000 clones, around 30% of which are singletons. The ten largest clones take up more than 0.055% of the sample. The sequencing sample was made of naive CD4+ T cells from blood. The cell subset or site label on this specimen signifies: true naive CD4+ T cells. These receptors all come from a man aged 18 to 30 in good health.

This clone was counted a few times. The V call is TRBV30, the J call TRBJ2-1, with TRBD2 identical over 13 bases. The CDR3 runs to 18 residues. V shed 0 bases and J 2 bases; nucleotides not matched to a gene: 7. Germline assignment: CDR1 GTSNPN and CDR2 SVGIG (reference sequence). CDR3: CAWSVIRTSGSTYNEQFF. The CDR3 DNA sequence: TGTGCCTGGAGTGTAATCCGGACTAGCGGGAGTACCTACAATGAGCAGTTCTTC.

V usage is TRBV28 and J usage is TRBJ2-7, with TRBD1 identical over 7 bases. V was clipped by 6 bases and J by 6 bases; unmatched bases: 11. The CDR3 covers 14 residues. Germline V CDR1 and CDR2: MDHEN, SYDVKM. CDR3 protein: CASRPSGGEGEQYF. For the CDR3, the DNA is TGTGCCAGCAGACCTTCAGGGGGAGAAGGCGAGCAGTACTTC.

This clone was counted a few times. The same CDR3 also results from other DNA sequences found in this sample. This chain connects TRBV5-1 to TRBJ2-5; D unresolved. This CDR3 region has 12 residues. The V gene lost 0 bases and the J gene lost 5 bases, with 5 bases spanning the gap. Germline loops: CDR1 SGHRS, CDR2 YFSETQ. CDR3 residues: CASSLAGETQYF. Here the CDR3 DNA reads TGCGCCAGCAGCTTGGCCGGGGAGACCCAGTACTTC.

This clone was observed a few times. This chain uses TRBV29-1 with TRBJ2-5, with D unresolved. CDR1 is SQVTM and CDR2 is ANQGSEA in the germline V gene. The CDR3 is made up of 15 amino acids. V was shortened by 6 bases and J by 5 bases, with 22 bases between the two germline ends. The CDR3 spells CSVSRAITNWETQYF. DNA for the CDR3: TGCAGCGTATCTCGGGCGATTACAAATTGGGAGACCCAGTACTTC.

A few counts support this clone. This chain uses TRBV30 with TRBJ1-1; D not certain. The CDR3 consists of 12 residues. The ends were cut back, 0 bases at V and 6 bases at J, with 8 bases in the middle. Germline-derived CDR1 and CDR2 are GTSNPN and SVGIG (reference sequence). The CDR3 nucleotides read TGTGCCTGGAGTGTAACCCAAGCTGAAGCTTTCTTT. Protein sequence: CAWSVTQAEAFF.

This clone was counted between two and nine times. The chain joins TRBV29-1 to TRBJ1-2; D ambiguous. In germline, CDR1 is SQVTM, CDR2 ANQGSEA. V lost 5 bases and J lost 6, with 13 bases in between. The CDR3 runs 12 residues. The DNA of the CDR3 is TGCAGCGTTACCTCCGGGTCGGATGGCTACACCTTC. This sequence encodes CSVTSGSDGYTF. The variable domain in full, completed from reference TRBV29-1 and TRBJ1-2, reads SAVISQKPSRDICQRGTSLTIQCQVDSQVTMMFWYRQQPGQSLTLIATANQGSEATYESGFVIDKFPISRPNLTFSTLTVSNMSPEDSSIYLCSVTSGSDGYTFGSGTRLTVV.

This chain links TRBV6-5 with TRBJ1-4; 7 nucleotides align to TRBD1. CDR3 length: 14 residues. CDR1 is MNHEY, CDR2 SVGAGI, per germline. V was pared by 5 bases and J by 8 bases, with 8 bases of the junction left unmatched. The CDR3 DNA follows: TGTGCCAGCAGTCAAGACAGGGATCGAGAAAAACTGTTTTTT. It yields the protein CASSQDRDREKLFF.

This chain uses TRBV20-1 with TRBJ2-7; D perhaps matches TRBD2 (6 bases). The V end was cut by 5 bases, the J end by 8 bases, with 10 bases between. Germline V lookup: CDR1 DFQATT, CDR2 SNEGSKA (reference sequence). The CDR3 loop spans 10 amino acids. The DNA for the CDR3 is TGCAGTGCTCTTCTAGCGAAGCAGTACTTC. Its translation is CSALLAKQYF.

The J gene is TRBJ2-5, the V gene TRBV7-3; no clear D gene. CDR1 is SGHTA, CDR2 FQGTGA, per germline. The CDR3 is made up of 15 amino acids. The germline V and J ends were trimmed by 0 bases and 7 bases, with 15 bases remaining between them. The CDR3 sequence is CASSLTAGPGATQYF. The CDR3 DNA reads TGTGCCAGCAGCTTAACTGCCGGGCCCGGAGCGACCCAGTACTTC.

V gene TRBV13 combines with J gene TRBJ2-1, with 11 bases fitting TRBD2. The CDR3 runs to 17 residues. Germline V gene lookup returns CDR1 PRHDT and CDR2 FYEKMQ (reference sequence). J was trimmed by 0 bases and V by 2 bases; bases with no gene match: 3. The CDR3 here is CASSLLAGGHSYNEQFF. The CDR3 DNA is TGTGCCAGCAGCTTACTAGCGGGAGGCCACTCCTACAATGAGCAGTTCTTC.

In its sample, this clone was seen a few times. This chain uses TRBV6-5 with TRBJ1-2, with D unclear. Germline V gives CDR1 MNHEY, CDR2 SVGAGI. The CDR3 is 13 amino acids. Trimming shortened V by 6 bases and J by 2 bases, and 10 bases separated the two germline ends. CDR3: CASRRSANYGYTF. The CDR3 DNA reads as TGTGCCAGCAGGCGGAGTGCCAACTATGGCTACACCTTC.

About this clone itself: The sample carries other DNA sequences with the same CDR3. The rearrangement joins TRBV5-6 to TRBJ2-4; D may be TRBD2 (5 bases). Trimming took off 7 bases at V and 0 bases at J, with 11 bases between the two ends. Germline assignment: CDR1 SGHDT and CDR2 YYEEEE. The CDR3 totals 14 residues. CDR3 loop: CASSLGLAKNIQYF. The CDR3 DNA reads as TGTGCCAGCTCCCTAGGACTAGCCAAAAACATTCAGTACTTC. Full variable domain (outside the CDR3, taken from reference TRBV5-6 and TRBJ2-4): DAGVTQSPTHLIKTRGQQVTLRCSPKSGHDTVSWYQQALGQGPQFIFQYYEEEERQRGNFPDRFSGHQFPNYSSELNVNALLLGDSALYLCASSLGLAKNIQYFGAGTRLSVL.

This chain uses TRBV6-6 with TRBJ2-1; 10 bases match TRBD2. The CDR3 loop spans 16 amino acids. The germline CDR1 and CDR2 sequences are MNHNY and SVGAGI (reference sequence). V lost 0 bases to trimming and J lost 5 bases; unmatched junction nucleotides: 4. CDR3 nucleotide sequence: TGTGCCAGCAGTTACTCAACTAGCGGGATCGACAATGAGCAGTTCTTC. As protein: CASSYSTSGIDNEQFF.

V and J are TRBV19 and TRBJ2-5; TRBD1 is a possible D gene (6 bases). Germline V gene lookup returns CDR1 LNHDA and CDR2 SQIVND (reference sequence). The CDR3 covers 14 residues. V dropped 4 bases and J dropped 6 bases, with 15 bases sitting between them. Here the CDR3 DNA reads TGTGCCAGTAGTAAAGACAGGAGAGAGCAGACCCAGTACTTC. This codes for CASSKDRREQTQYF.

The chain recombines TRBV5-6 with TRBJ1-2; D is undetermined. This CDR3 has 12 amino acids. The V gene lost 4 bases and the J gene lost 6 bases, with 10 bases spanning the gap. Germline V gene sequence: CDR1 SGHDT, CDR2 YYEEEE. As DNA, the CDR3 is TGTGCCAGCAGCCGCGCCTTGGATGGCTACACCTTC. This encodes CASSRALDGYTF.

Points on this clone: Other DNA sequences in the sample encode the same CDR3. This chain uses TRBV20-1 with TRBJ2-7; no reliable D call. Per the germline V gene, CDR1 is DFQATT and CDR2 is SNEGSKA (reference sequence). V was trimmed by 1 base and J by 2 bases, leaving 3 bases between them. This CDR3 is 11 amino acids long. CDR3 sequence reads: CSARGAYEQYF. CDR3 in DNA: TGCAGTGCTAGAGGAGCCTACGAGCAGTACTTC.

The chain links TRBV28 to TRBJ2-7, with 7 bases identical to TRBD2. V was pared by 6 bases and J by 6 bases, with 5 bases of the junction left unmatched. Germline V gene sequence: CDR1 MDHEN, CDR2 SYDVKM. The CDR3 has 12 residues. Written as DNA, the CDR3 is TGTGCCAGCAGCCCATGGGGGGGCGAGCAGTACTTC. It translates to CASSPWGGEQYF.

This clone was seen more than once but under ten times. The V gene is TRBV7-3, the J gene TRBJ1-2; a weak D match, TRBD1 (5 bases). Germline CDR1 and CDR2: SGHTA and FQGTGA. V lost 8 bases to trimming and J lost 0 bases, with 10 bases between them. This CDR3 comprises 13 residues. The CDR3 DNA reads as TGTGCCAGCTCCCAGGGCACTAACTATGGCTACACCTTC. Protein sequence: CASSQGTNYGYTF.

This chain links TRBV6-5 with TRBJ2-5; D remains unclear. Trimming stripped 2 bases from V and 5 bases from J, with 9 bases between. In germline, CDR1 is MNHEY, CDR2 SVGAGI. There are 13 residues in the CDR3. This CDR3 is CASSYVRMETQYF. The CDR3 DNA reads as TGTGCCAGCAGTTACGTACGGATGGAGACCCAGTACTTC.

This clone was seen a handful of times. The CDR3 reads CAIRAAGVSNEQFF. CDR3 DNA sequence: TGTGCCATCAGGGCCGCGGGAGTCTCCAATGAGCAGTTCTTC. The chain is built from TRBV10-3 and TRBJ2-1; 7 positions match TRBD2. Trimming removed 6 bases from V and 6 bases from J; junction bases left unmatched: 8. The CDR3 consists of 14 residues. Germline-derived CDR1 and CDR2 are ENHRY and SYGVKD.

This chain links TRBV7-8 with TRBJ2-1; D not certain. V lost 2 bases and J 2 bases, leaving 13 bases between the germline ends. The germline V gene encodes CDR1 SGHVS and CDR2 FQNEAQ. The CDR3 contains 16 residues. The CDR3 sequence: CASSLTVSLAYNEQFF. The CDR3 DNA reads TGTGCCAGCAGCTTAACTGTGTCGCTGGCCTACAATGAGCAGTTCTTC. Variable domain in full (rest from reference TRBV7-8 and TRBJ2-1): GAGVSQSPRYKVAKRGQDVALRCDPISGHVSLFWYQQALGQGPEFLTYFQNEAQLDKSGLPSDRFFAERPEGSVSTLKIQRTQQEDSAVYLCASSLTVSLAYNEQFFGPGTRLTVL.

This clone showed up just a few times. This chain uses TRBV29-1 with TRBJ2-1, with a possible D match to TRBD2 (5 bases). Germline V gene lookup returns CDR1 SQVTM and CDR2 ANQGSEA. The CDR3 has 15 amino acids. V lost 8 bases to trimming and J lost 5 bases, with 22 bases between them. CDR3 protein: CSFRGLGVSHNEQFF. The DNA for the CDR3 is TGCAGCTTCCGAGGGCTCGGGGTCTCACACAATGAGCAGTTCTTC.

The rearrangement uses TRBV5-4 and TRBJ2-1; TRBD2 aligns across 10 bases. The CDR3 extends over 14 amino acids. CDR1 and CDR2 (germline): SGHNT, YYREEE (reference sequence). V shed 4 bases and J 8 bases; nucleotides not matched to a gene: 6. The CDR3, as DNA: TGTGCCAGCAGCACGAGCGGGAGGGTCCATGAGCAGTTCTTC. Amino acid sequence: CASSTSGRVHEQFF.

J is TRBJ2-3 and V is TRBV7-2; D is unclear. CDR3 length: 14 amino acids. Germline values: CDR1 SGHTA, CDR2 FQGNSA. V lost 1 base and J lost 7, with 12 bases in between. The CDR3 is CASSLDLMTNTQYF. As DNA, the CDR3 is TGTGCCAGCAGCTTAGATTTGATGACAAATACGCAGTATTTT. Complete variable domain (other parts from reference TRBV7-2 and TRBJ2-3): GAGVSQSPSNKVTEKGKDVELRCDPISGHTALYWYRQSLGQGLEFLIYFQGNSAPDKSGLPSDRFSAERTGGSVSTLTIQRTQQEDSAVYLCASSLDLMTNTQYFGPGTRLTVL.

This rearrangement joins TRBV7-2 to TRBJ2-3; 8 bases map to TRBD2. V dropped 4 bases and J dropped 0; count of bases not matched to a gene: 0. In germline, CDR1 is SGHTA, CDR2 FQGNSA. The CDR3 loop spans 14 amino acids. CDR3 in amino acids: CASSSSGSTDTQYF. The CDR3, as DNA: TGTGCCAGCAGCTCTAGCGGGAGCACAGATACGCAGTATTTT.

This clone has just a few counts. The genes are TRBV15 and TRBJ1-5, with TRBD1 identical over 9 bases. Germline-derived CDR1 and CDR2 are LNHNV and YYDKDF (reference sequence). J lost 9 bases, V lost 4 bases, and 7 bases had no gene match. The CDR3 runs to 14 residues. CDR3 nucleotide sequence: TGTGCCACCAGCACGAACCGGGACAGGGCGCCCCAGCATTTT. Protein: CATSTNRDRAPQHF.

This clone was counted a few times. V and J are TRBV21-1 and TRBJ2-7; TRBD1 is taken as the D call from the table, unchecked against the DNA. TRBV21-1 is classified as a pseudogene. The CDR3 has 14 residues. The CDR3 loop reads CASSKAGTAYEQYF. Written as DNA, the CDR3 is TGTGCCAGCAGCAAGGCCGGGACAGCCTACGAGCAGTACTTC.

V is TRBV9 and J is TRBJ1-2; D is undetermined. This CDR3 spans 15 amino acids. With 0 bases removed from V and 7 bases from J, the gap between germline ends came to 16 bases. CDR1 is SGDLS and CDR2 is YYNGEE in the germline V gene. The CDR3 loop is CASSVDLVRGSGYTF. The CDR3 DNA sequence: TGTGCCAGCAGCGTAGACCTAGTTCGGGGATCTGGCTACACCTTC.